Listed here are 18 T cell receptor beta chains from one sample, sequenced in a study of regulatory T cells in long-lasting Graves disease. Assembly of TCR beta libraries relied on iRepertoire HTBI primers together with Arm-PCR of CDR3 regions. Each CDR3 protein gets one entry after TCRdb re-called the multiplex PCR reads with MiXCR. Of more than 400,000 distinct CDR3 sequences listed, less than 20% are singletons. Noted time point: newly diagnosed GD, antithyroid drugs for less than 3 months. Extracted RNA from PBMCs served as the source of the TCR library. Another study also made use of these data, one on T cells in Graves' hyperthyroidism and ophthalmopathy.

Material: peripheral blood mononuclear cells (PBMCs), obtained at new diagnosis, from a patient treated with antithyroid drugs. These receptors were obtained from a woman aged 25-40 years with Graves disease.

This clonotype was observed many times. The V call is TRBV20-1, the J call TRBJ2-7, with 8 bases lining up with TRBD1. Germline CDR1 and CDR2: DFQATT and SNEGSKA (reference sequence). V was clipped by 1 base and J by 6 bases; unmatched bases: 5. The CDR3 consists of 13 residues. CDR3 amino acids: CSARGLTGGEQYF. For the CDR3, the DNA is TGCAGTGCTAGAGGCCTAACAGGGGGCGAGCAGTACTTC.

The chain has TRBV15 and TRBJ1-5; D is undetermined. V lost 0 bases, J lost 7 bases, and 7 bases lay in between. Germline CDR1 reads LNHNV; CDR2 reads YYDKDF (reference sequence). The CDR3 loop spans 13 amino acids. CDR3 nucleotides: TGTGCCACCAGCAGAGATCCGCAGCAGCCCCAGCATTTT. Its protein is CATSRDPQQPQHF.

This clonotype was recorded at least ten times. This rearrangement joins TRBV20-1 to TRBJ2-1; D gene unclear. The CDR3 is 11 residues long. V was clipped by 1 base and J by 4 bases, with 2 bases between them. Per germline, CDR1 DFQATT and CDR2 SNEGSKA (reference sequence). CDR3: CSARAYNEQFF. CDR3 coding DNA: TGCAGTGCTAGAGCATACAATGAGCAGTTCTTC.

In its sample, this clonotype was seen many times. This chain uses TRBV20-1 with TRBJ1-5, with TRBD1 as a possible D gene (5 bases). The germline V gene encodes CDR1 DFQATT and CDR2 SNEGSKA (reference sequence). The germline V and J ends were trimmed by 0 bases and 7 bases, with 13 bases remaining between them. This CDR3 comprises 14 residues. Here the CDR3 DNA reads TGCAGTGCTAGAGATGGGCAGGGCGGCCAGCCCCAGCATTTT. Translating it yields CSARDGQGGQPQHF.

This clonotype has ten or more counts. The chain has TRBV7-9 and TRBJ2-1; D ambiguous. CDR1 is SEHNR, CDR2 FQNEAQ, per germline (reference sequence). CDR3 size: 14 residues. The germline V and J ends were trimmed by 5 bases and 10 bases, with 18 bases remaining between them. The CDR3 sequence is CASSHNPSSEEQFF. The CDR3 region has the DNA TGTGCCAGCAGCCACAACCCGTCAAGCGAAGAGCAGTTCTTC.

This clonotype was seen repeatedly, ten times or more. The chain has TRBV6-1 and TRBJ2-3; D remains unclear. The CDR3 totals 14 residues. Trimming stripped 3 bases from V and 1 base from J, with 8 bases between. CDR1 and CDR2 (germline): MNHNS, SASEGT. This CDR3 is CASSDGPGTDTQYF. In DNA, the CDR3 is TGTGCCAGCAGTGACGGGCCCGGCACAGATACGCAGTATTTT.

This clonotype was observed many times. This chain connects TRBV27 to TRBJ2-1; no reliable D call. Germline values: CDR1 MNHEY, CDR2 SMNVEV (reference sequence). This CDR3 spans 14 amino acids. V dropped 2 bases and J dropped 4 bases, with 9 bases sitting between them. CDR3 in DNA: TGTGCCAGCAGTTTAGCACAGATATACAATGAGCAGTTCTTC. It yields the protein CASSLAQIYNEQFF.

At least ten counts were recorded for this clonotype. This chain joins TRBV7-3 and TRBJ2-3; 8 bases fit TRBD2. Germline CDR1 is SGHTA and CDR2 is FQGTGA. Trimming at V came to 3 bases and at J to 5 bases, leaving 4 bases not matched to a gene. This CDR3 spans 14 amino acids. The CDR3 nucleotides read TGTGCCAGCAGCTTTGGACTAGCTCAAGATACGCAGTATTTT. It translates to CASSFGLAQDTQYF. The variable domain in full, completed from reference TRBV7-3 and TRBJ2-3, reads GAGVSQTPSNKVTEKGKYVELRCDPISGHTALYWYRQSLGQGPEFLIYFQGTGAADDSGLPNDRFFAVRPEGSVSTLKIQRTERGDSAVYLCASSFGLAQDTQYFGPGTRLTVL.

The J gene is TRBJ2-2, the V gene TRBV29-1; a weak D match, TRBD2 (5 bases). CDR1 is SQVTM, CDR2 ANQGSEA, per germline. The CDR3 is 13 amino acids. Between the trimmed V and J ends, which lost 3 bases and 4 bases, there was a span of 9 bases. DNA for the CDR3: TGCAGCGTTGATGAGGGCCGCACCGGGGAGCTGTTTTTT. Protein sequence: CSVDEGRTGELFF.

The rearrangement uses TRBV7-9 and TRBJ1-1; D remains ambiguous. The CDR3 has 12 amino acids. The germline CDR1 and CDR2 sequences are SEHNR and FQNEAQ (reference sequence). Trimming removed 3 bases from V and 10 bases from J, with 12 bases in between. The DNA for the CDR3 is TGTGCCAGCAGCTTTGACCGGCGGGCAGCTTTCTTT. Its translation: CASSFDRRAAFF. The full variable domain, rest sourced from reference TRBV7-9 and TRBJ1-1, is DTGVSQNPRHKITKRGQNVTFRCDPISEHNRLYWYRQTLGQGPEFLTYFQNEAQLEKSRLLSDRFSAERPKGSFSTLEIQRTEQGDSAMYLCASSFDRRAAFFGQGTRLTVV.

DNA of the CDR3: TGTGCCAGCAGTACACAGAGCAACACTGAAGCTTTCTTT. This translates into CASSTQSNTEAFF. The rearrangement uses TRBV6-1 and TRBJ1-1, with unresolved D. The CDR3 runs to 13 residues. CDR1 MNHNS and CDR2 SASEGT come from the germline V gene. V was shortened by 5 bases and J by 2 bases, with 9 bases between the two germline ends.

This clonotype has more than one count but fewer than ten. The chain recombines TRBV4-1 with TRBJ2-3, with a tentative D call TRBD2 (5 bases). The germline CDR1 and CDR2 sequences are MGHRA and YSYEKL. CDR3 length equals 18 residues. V was trimmed by 7 bases and J by 0 bases, leaving 23 bases between them. CDR3: CASKPVRRAPTSTDTQYF. The CDR3, as DNA: TGCGCCAGCAAGCCGGTCCGGCGGGCGCCCACTAGCACAGATACGCAGTATTTT.

The chain recombines TRBV19 with TRBJ1-2; D possibly corresponds to TRBD1 (6 bases). CDR3 length equals 16 residues. CDR1 LNHDA and CDR2 SQIVND come from the germline V gene (reference sequence). V dropped 7 bases and J dropped 2 bases, with 20 bases sitting between them. CDR3: CASTLSRGGFNYGYTF. The CDR3 DNA sequence: TGTGCCAGTACCTTAAGCCGAGGGGGTTTCAACTATGGCTACACCTTC.

This clonotype showed up just once. V usage is TRBV5-6 and J usage is TRBJ1-1; possible D gene TRBD1, 6 bases. CDR1 SGHDT and CDR2 YYEEEE come from the germline V gene. Between the trimmed V and J ends, which lost 4 bases and 8 bases, there was a span of 15 bases. This CDR3 has 13 residues. CDR3 nucleotides: TGTGCCAGCAGCGAATTTGGGGGCAGGGAAGCTTTCTTT. Amino acid sequence: CASSEFGGREAFF.

Ten or more counts support this clonotype. The junction and the germline gene differ at one end; a read error may be behind it. The V gene is TRBV5-5, the J gene TRBJ2-1, with 9 bases matching TRBD2. The CDR3 length is 16 residues. Germline lookup yields CDR1 SGHKS and CDR2 YYEKEE (reference sequence). Here the CDR3 DNA reads TGCGCCAGCAGCTTGGCCACCGGGACTAGCTCCTATGAGCAGTTCTTC. As protein: CASSLATGTSSYEQFF. The variable domain in full, completed from reference TRBV5-5 and TRBJ2-1, reads DAGVTQSPTHLIKTRGQQVTLRCSPISGHKSVSWYQQVLGQGPQFIFQYYEKEERGRGNFPDRFSARQFPNYSSELNVNALLLGDSALYLCASSLATGTSSYEQFFGPGTRLTVL.

A remark on this clonotype: Given a much more abundant clone one base away, this may be a read error. The chain is built from TRBV28 and TRBJ2-1; TRBD2 matches at 7 bases. V dropped 2 bases and J dropped 10; count of bases not matched to a gene: 11. The germline gives CDR1 MDHEN, CDR2 SYDVKM. CDR3 length: 15 amino acids. In DNA, the CDR3 is TGTGCCAGCAGTTTAGGACTAGTCCCTTCGAACGAGCAGTTCTTC. Protein product: CASSLGLVPSNEQFF. The entire variable domain, with the rest obtained from reference TRBV28 and TRBJ2-1, is as follows: DVKVTQSSRYLVKRTGEKVFLECVQDMDHENMFWYRQDPGLGLRLIYFSYDVKMKEKGDIPEGYSVSREKKERFSLILESASTNQTSMYLCASSLGLVPSNEQFFGPGTRLTVL.

This clonotype was detected ten times or more. This sequence joins TRBV29-1 and TRBJ2-3; weak D call: TRBD2 (5 bases). Germline values: CDR1 SQVTM, CDR2 ANQGSEA. Trimming pared 3 bases from V and 0 bases from J, leaving 13 bases between. CDR3 length: 15 amino acids. This chain's CDR3 is CSVDLSGTSTDTQYF. The DNA of the CDR3 is TGCAGCGTTGATCTATCGGGAACTAGCACAGATACGCAGTATTTT.

The table lists this clonotype with many counts. The rearrangement links TRBV30 to TRBJ1-3; 7 bases are shared with TRBD1. Looked up from germline, CDR1 is GTSNPN and CDR2 is SVGIG (reference sequence). The CDR3 runs to 14 residues. V dropped 6 bases and J dropped 3; count of bases not matched to a gene: 8. CDR3: CACPGGSYGNTIYF. CDR3 coding DNA: TGTGCCTGCCCAGGGGGTTCGTATGGAAACACCATATATTTT.